This TCR beta chain was obtained from a study of T cell clones after liver transplantation. On the study more broadly: Tolerant meant at least one year fully off immunosuppression without liver enzymes above twice normal.

Details on this clone: Antigen specificity is unknown.

V shed 0 bases and J shed 14 bases, with 13 bases lying between them. The germline V gene has CDR1 SGHAT and CDR2 FQNNGV. The CDR3 is made up of 12 amino acids. Regarding the study as a whole: Migration into the graft, not deletion, may explain lost graft donor-reactive T cells. Donor-reactive sequences fell more than third party-reactive ones, suggesting partial deletion.

Libraries were prepared by immunoSEQ multiplex PCR; TCRdb keeps only in-frame clonotypes and omits some of them. Of roughly 100,000 clones listed, under 90% are singletons. The sequences come from CD4+ T cells from blood, collected 45 to 50 months after liver transplant. The receptor was derived from a human patient who received a liver transplant. The graft donor may be the source of some T cells. The chain recombines TRBV11-2 with TRBJ1-1, with D uncertain. In nucleotides, the CDR3 is TGTGCCAGCAGCTTAGAGGGAAGGAGGGTCTTCTTT. This gives the protein CASSLEGRRVFF.